This is a list of T cell receptor beta chains from one sample in a study of T cell repertoires in cytomegalovirus infection. TCRdb analysed the reads with MiXCR anew, one entry per CDR3 protein. The sample includes around 490,000 distinct CDR3 sequences, more than 25% of them seen just once. Sequenced: PBMCs. These receptors all come from a human donor in good health (CMV status not recorded). Some clones in this sample may be carry-over from other donors' samples. Each CDR3 is given with its conserved first and last residue. Fields, in order: V gene, J gene, clone size, D gene, CDR3 protein, CDR3 DNA. A D gene is named only where the DNA matches it firmly. Clone size is not always given. Where it is, it says once, few, many or a class for expanded clones.

>TRBV4-3|TRBJ2-3|.|TRBD1
CASSQELTRDRVRDTQYF
TGCGCCAGCAGCCAAGAGTTAACCCGGGACAGGGTTAGAGATACGCAGTATTTT
>TRBV5-1|TRBJ1-5|few|.
CASALDPDQPQHF
TGCGCCAGTGCTCTTGACCCAGATCAGCCCCAGCATTTT
>TRBV19|TRBJ1-5|.|.
CASSMVSSNQPQHF
TGTGCCAGTAGTATGGTCAGTAGCAATCAGCCCCAGCATTTT
>TRBV7-2|TRBJ1-2|many|.
CASSFPGRRLYGYTF
TGTGCCAGCAGCTTTCCGGGTCGCCGTCTCTATGGCTACACCTTC
>TRBV19|TRBJ2-5|.|TRBD1
CASSRRTGWETQYF
TGTGCCAGTAGCCGACGGACAGGTTGGGAGACCCAGTACTTC
>TRBV6-6|TRBJ1-5|.|.
CASSYSAGHSNQPQHF
TGTGCCAGCAGTTACTCTGCGGGACATAGCAATCAGCCCCAGCATTTT
>TRBV6-1|TRBJ2-2|.|.
CASSGKQGTGELFF
TGTGCCAGCAGTGGAAAACAGGGAACCGGGGAGCTGTTTTTT
>TRBV7-2|TRBJ1-1|many|.
CASSLRTVNTEAFF
TGTGCCAGCAGCTTAAGAACAGTTAACACTGAAGCTTTCTTT
>TRBV24-1|TRBJ1-4|.|.
CATSDWPTARGKLFF
TGTGCCACCAGTGATTGGCCGACAGCCAGGGGAAAACTGTTTTTT
>TRBV5-1|TRBJ2-5|.|TRBD2
CASNPGLASQETQYF
TGCGCCTCCAATCCGGGACTAGCGTCCCAAGAGACCCAGTACTTC
>TRBV7-2|TRBJ2-7|few|.
CASSLENRREQYF
TGTGCCAGCAGCTTGGAGAACAGGCGCGAGCAGTACTTC
>TRBV11-3|TRBJ2-1|.|.
CASSLDLTRGYNEQFF
TGTGCCAGCAGCTTAGATCTAACCCGGGGCTACAATGAGCAGTTCTTC
>TRBV6-6|TRBJ2-2|few|.
CASSYSASAGELFF
TGTGCCAGCAGTTACTCCGCGTCTGCCGGGGAGCTGTTTTTT
>TRBV14|TRBJ1-6|few|.
CASSQRDGGSYNSPLHF
TGTGCCAGCAGCCAAAGGGACGGGGGCTCCTATAATTCACCCCTCCACTTT
>TRBV12-5|TRBJ2-5|few|TRBD2
CASGSGSGETQYF
TGTGCTAGTGGTAGCGGGAGTGGAGAGACCCAGTACTTC
>TRBV19|TRBJ2-3|.|.
CASRSGSTDTQYF
TGTGCCAGTAGAAGCGGGAGCACAGATACGCAGTATTTT
>TRBV6-6|TRBJ1-1|many|.
CASSPHQGFEAFF
TGTGCCAGCAGTCCGCATCAGGGGTTTGAAGCTTTCTTT
>TRBV6-2/TRBV6-3|TRBJ2-3|few|TRBD2
CASSYSAGVTDTQYF
TGTGCCAGCAGTTACTCCGCGGGGGTCACAGATACGCAGTATTTT
>TRBV7-9|TRBJ1-4|.|TRBD1
CASSHDRDYEKLFF
TGTGCCAGCAGTCATGACAGGGATTATGAAAAACTGTTTTTT
>TRBV7-2|TRBJ2-3|few|TRBD2
CASSLAGGSQADTQYF
TGTGCCAGCAGCTTAGCCGGCGGGAGTCAGGCAGATACGCAGTATTTT
>TRBV19|TRBJ2-1|.|TRBD2
CASYSGRAYNEQFF
TGTGCCAGTTATAGCGGGAGGGCCTACAATGAGCAGTTCTTC
>TRBV6-5|TRBJ2-6|.|.
CASSPYGGTSSGANVLTF
TGTGCCAGCAGTCCCTACGGAGGGACCAGCTCTGGGGCCAACGTCCTGACTTTC
>TRBV19|TRBJ1-1|many|.
CASSDSGWTEAFF
TGTGCCAGTTCAGACTCCGGATGGACTGAAGCTTTCTTT
>TRBV19|TRBJ2-3|few|TRBD2
CASTGLAGADTQYF
TGTGCCAGTACGGGACTAGCGGGAGCAGATACGCAGTATTTT
>TRBV12-3/TRBV12-4|TRBJ1-5|few|.
CASSSWDINQPQHF
TGTGCCAGCAGTTCGTGGGACATCAATCAGCCCCAGCATTTT
>TRBV7-2|TRBJ1-5|many|.
CASSLYPGGAHGQPQHF
TGTGCCAGCAGCTTATACCCCGGGGGGGCGCACGGTCAGCCCCAGCATTTT
>TRBV7-9|TRBJ2-1|few|TRBD2
CASSPPGLAINEQFF
TGTGCCAGCAGCCCGCCGGGACTAGCGATCAATGAGCAGTTCTTC
>TRBV7-2|TRBJ2-3|few|TRBD1
CASGGGDRGPDTQYF
TGTGCCAGCGGGGGGGGGGACAGGGGGCCAGATACGCAGTATTTT
>TRBV6-1|TRBJ2-1|.|.
CASSDGQNNEQFF
TGTGCCAGCAGTGACGGACAGAACAATGAGCAGTTCTTC
>TRBV7-2|TRBJ2-3|many|.
CASSLTGPVGDTQYF
TGTGCCAGCAGCTTGACCGGACCTGTGGGGGATACGCAGTATTTT
>TRBV11-3|TRBJ2-3|.|.
CASSFHPGTDTQYF
TGTGCCAGCAGCTTCCACCCTGGCACAGATACGCAGTATTTT
>TRBV6-2/TRBV6-3|TRBJ1-5|.|TRBD1
CASTVDRGRDQPQHF
TGTGCCAGCACCGTAGACAGGGGAAGGGATCAGCCCCAGCATTTT
>TRBV6-2/TRBV6-3|TRBJ2-4|few|TRBD2
CASTQGRLAGSPNIQYF
TGTGCCAGCACCCAAGGAAGACTAGCGGGGTCCCCGAACATTCAGTACTTC
>TRBV28|TRBJ1-5|few|.
CASSERGNQPQHF
TGTGCCAGCAGCGAACGGGGGAATCAGCCCCAGCATTTT
>TRBV7-9|TRBJ2-3|few|.
CASSLTARGDTQYF
TGTGCCAGCAGCTTAACGGCTAGGGGTGATACGCAGTATTTT
>TRBV27|TRBJ2-7|.|.
CASSLRETYEQYF
TGTGCCAGCAGCCTACGGGAGACCTACGAGCAGTACTTC
>TRBV20-1|TRBJ2-5|once|TRBD2
CSAPVAGGKETQYF
TGCAGTGCCCCCGTAGCGGGAGGGAAAGAGACCCAGTACTTC
>TRBV6-5|TRBJ2-7|once|.
CASSYSSGSSYEQYF
TGTGCCAGCAGTTACTCCTCGGGGAGCTCCTACGAGCAGTACTTC
>TRBV6-2/TRBV6-3|TRBJ2-5|.|TRBD2
CASSSGARAGGLETQYF
TGTGCCAGCAGTTCAGGGGCGCGGGCGGGAGGATTGGAGACCCAGTACTTC
>TRBV5-1|TRBJ1-1|few|.
CASSFDEDWPEAFF
TGCGCCAGCAGCTTTGACGAGGATTGGCCTGAAGCTTTCTTT
>TRBV7-2|TRBJ2-7|many|TRBD2
CASSPSTAGPYEQYF
TGTGCCAGCAGCCCGTCAACAGCGGGACCCTACGAGCAGTACTTC
>TRBV2|TRBJ2-1|.|TRBD2
CAILAGDGYNEQFF
TGTGCCATATTAGCGGGAGATGGCTACAATGAGCAGTTCTTC
>TRBV20-1|TRBJ1-6|few|.
CSARDGRRINSPLHF
TGCAGTGCTAGAGACGGCAGGCGGATTAATTCACCCCTCCACTTT
>TRBV6-1|TRBJ2-1|few|TRBD2
CASIGLAGGYNEQFF
TGTGCCAGCATTGGACTAGCGGGAGGCTACAATGAGCAGTTCTTC
>TRBV7-2|TRBJ1-1|.|.
CASSLNQGGTEAFF
TGTGCCAGCAGCCTAAACCAGGGAGGCACTGAAGCTTTCTTT
>TRBV29-1|TRBJ1-2|many|TRBD1
CSVAPDRGYGYTF
TGCAGCGTTGCCCCTGACAGGGGCTATGGCTACACCTTC
>TRBV12-3/TRBV12-4|TRBJ2-1|.|.
CASSLSVNEQFF
TGTGCCAGCAGCCTGAGTGTGAATGAGCAGTTCTTC
>TRBV7-9|TRBJ1-1|.|.
CASSLILAGTEAFF
TGTGCCAGCAGCTTAATACTGGCAGGCACTGAAGCTTTCTTT